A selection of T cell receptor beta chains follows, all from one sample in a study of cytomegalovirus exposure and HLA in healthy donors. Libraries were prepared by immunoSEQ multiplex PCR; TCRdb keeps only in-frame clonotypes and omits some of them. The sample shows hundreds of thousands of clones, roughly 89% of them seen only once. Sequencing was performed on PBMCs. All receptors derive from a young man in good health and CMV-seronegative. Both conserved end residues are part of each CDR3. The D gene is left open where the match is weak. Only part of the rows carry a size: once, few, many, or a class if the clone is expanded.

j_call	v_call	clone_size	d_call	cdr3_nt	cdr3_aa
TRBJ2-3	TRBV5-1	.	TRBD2	TGCGCCAGCACCTCTAGCGGGGGAGGGACAGATACGCAGTATTTT	CASTSSGGGTDTQYF
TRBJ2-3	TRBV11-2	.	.	TGTGCCAGCAGCTTAGGTTTAGCTAGCACAGATACGCAGTATTTT	CASSLGLASTDTQYF
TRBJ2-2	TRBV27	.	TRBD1	TGTGCCAGCAGTTTAGGGGGGACAGGGGGAATCACCGGGGAGCTGTTTTTT	CASSLGGTGGITGELFF
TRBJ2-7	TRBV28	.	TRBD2	TGTGCCAGCAGCGGCCAACTAGCGGGGGTGCTCGAGCAGTACTTC	CASSGQLAGVLEQYF
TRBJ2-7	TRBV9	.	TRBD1	TGTGCCAGCAGCGCTACCGGGACAGGCTACGAGCAGTACTTC	CASSATGTGYEQYF
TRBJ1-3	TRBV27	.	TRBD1	TGTGCCAGCAGTGACAGGGCATGGTCTGGAAACACCATATATTTT	CASSDRAWSGNTIYF
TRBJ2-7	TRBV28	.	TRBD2	TGTGCCAGCAGTTTAACGGGAGGGCCCACCTACGAGCAGTACTTC	CASSLTGGPTYEQYF
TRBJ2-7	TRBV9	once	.	TGTGCCAGCAGCGTGGCCATTTGGGGAGACGAGCAGTACTTC	CASSVAIWGDEQYF
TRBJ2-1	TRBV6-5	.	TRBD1	TGTGCCAGCAGTTATTCCGGGACAGGCGGCGATGAGCAGTTCTTC	CASSYSGTGGDEQFF
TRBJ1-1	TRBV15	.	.	TGTGCCACACGAGGGGGGGGCCAGGGAGGCACTGAAGCTTTCTTT	CATRGGGQGGTEAFF
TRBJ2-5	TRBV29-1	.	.	TGCAGCGTCGCGACTAGGAGCCGGGAGACCCAGTACTTC	CSVATRSRETQYF
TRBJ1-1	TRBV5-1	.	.	TGCGCCAGCAGCCTGGACCCCCAGGGGCTGAACACTGAAGCTTTCTTT	CASSLDPQGLNTEAFF
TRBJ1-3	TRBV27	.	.	TGTGCCAGTAAACAGGGAAGCTCTGGAAACACCATATATTTT	CASKQGSSGNTIYF
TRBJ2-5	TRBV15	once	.	TGTGCCACCAGCAGAGATCGTAATTTTCAAGAGACCCAGTACTTC	CATSRDRNFQETQYF
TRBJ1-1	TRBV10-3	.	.	TGTGCCATCAGTGGAGAGGGTGAAGCTTTCTTT	CAISGEGEAFF
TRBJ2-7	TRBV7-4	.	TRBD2	TGTGCCAGCAGCTTAGAGTCTAGCGGGCACTACTTC	CASSLESSGHYF
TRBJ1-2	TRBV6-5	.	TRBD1	TGTGCCAGCAGTCCCGGGACAGCGCCCAACTATGGCTACACCTTC	CASSPGTAPNYGYTF
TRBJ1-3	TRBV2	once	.	TGTGCCAGCAGTGTGGGAGGGGGATCTGGAAACACCATATATTTT	CASSVGGGSGNTIYF
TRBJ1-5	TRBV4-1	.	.	TGCGCCAGCAGCCAAGGGATACAGGGAAAGGGCAATCAGCCCCAGCATTTT	CASSQGIQGKGNQPQHF
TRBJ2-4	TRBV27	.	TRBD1	TGTGCCAGCAGTTCTAAGGGGGCCCAAGCCAAAAACATTCAGTACTTC	CASSSKGAQAKNIQYF
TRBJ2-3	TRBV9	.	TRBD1	TGTGCCAGCAGCCCACGCCGGGACAGCCAACAGGTTACGCAGTATTTT	CASSPRRDSQQVTQYF
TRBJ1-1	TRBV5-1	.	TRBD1	TGCGCCAGCAGCTCGGCGACAGGGTGGAACACTGAAGCTTTCTTT	CASSSATGWNTEAFF
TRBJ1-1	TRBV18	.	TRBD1	TGTGCCAGCTCACCATCCCGGGACAGGGGGACCGAAGCTTTCTTT	CASSPSRDRGTEAFF
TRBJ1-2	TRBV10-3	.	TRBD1	TGTGCCATCAGTGACAGACTGAGCCGGGACAGGGGGCAATCAGCCTATGGCTACACCTTC	CAISDRLSRDRGQSAYGYTF
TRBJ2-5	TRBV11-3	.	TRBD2	TGTGCCAGCAGCTTGGGTCACACTAGCGGCCAAGAGACCCAGTACTTC	CASSLGHTSGQETQYF
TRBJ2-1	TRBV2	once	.	TGTGCCAGCGGGTTGCAGGTGAATGAGCAGTTCTTC	CASGLQVNEQFF
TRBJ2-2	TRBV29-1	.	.	TGCAGCGTTGTTGCGGGGAACACCGGGGAGCTGTTTTTT	CSVVAGNTGELFF
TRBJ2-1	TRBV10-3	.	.	TGTGCCATCAGTGAGTCGGAGGTGGTCAATGAGCAGTTCTTC	CAISESEVVNEQFF
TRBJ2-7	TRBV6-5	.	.	TGTGCCAGCAGTTACATTGCAGGGATGGAAGAGCAGTACTTC	CASSYIAGMEEQYF
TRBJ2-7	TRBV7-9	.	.	TGTGCCAGCAGCCTCAGCGTCCACGAGCAGTACTTC	CASSLSVHEQYF
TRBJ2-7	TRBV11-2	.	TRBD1	TGTGCCAGCAGCTCAAAGACAGGGGAATCCTACGAGCAGTACTTC	CASSSKTGESYEQYF
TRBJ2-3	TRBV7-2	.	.	TGTGCCAGCAGCTTAATCCGGTCAGATACGCAGTATTTT	CASSLIRSDTQYF
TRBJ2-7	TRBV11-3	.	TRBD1	TGTGCCAGCAGTGGGACAGGGGGCCCCTACGAGCAGTACTTC	CASSGTGGPYEQYF
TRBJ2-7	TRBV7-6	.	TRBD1	TGTGCCAGCAGTTTAGACCCAGGGGGAAGCTCCTACGAGCAGTACTTC	CASSLDPGGSSYEQYF
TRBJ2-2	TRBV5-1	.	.	TGCGCCAGCAGCTTAGCGGGGAACACCGGGGAGCTGTTTTTT	CASSLAGNTGELFF
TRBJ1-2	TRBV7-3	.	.	TGTGCCAGCAGCTTAACGGTTTCGGGGGATGGCTACACCTTC	CASSLTVSGDGYTF
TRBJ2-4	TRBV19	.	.	TGTGCCAGTAGTACCCCCTCAGGGGAGGGAAACATTCAGTACTTC	CASSTPSGEGNIQYF
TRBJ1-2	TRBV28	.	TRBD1	TGTGCCAGCAGGGACAGGGGGCTGAGGGGCTACACCTTC	CASRDRGLRGYTF
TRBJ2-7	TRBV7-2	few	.	TGTGCCAGCAGCTTAATCGGAGGGAACGAGCAGTACTTC	CASSLIGGNEQYF
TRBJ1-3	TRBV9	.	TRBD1	TGTGCCAGCAGCGTGGCGGGACAGGGAAGCGGGGTAGGAAACACCATATATTTT	CASSVAGQGSGVGNTIYF
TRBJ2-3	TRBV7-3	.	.	TGTGCCAGCAGTCCTAAGGGTCTGACAGGAAGCACAGATACGCAGTATTTT	CASSPKGLTGSTDTQYF
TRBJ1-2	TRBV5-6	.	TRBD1	TGTGCCAGCAGCTTGGTACCGGACAGGGTCTATGGCTACACCTTC	CASSLVPDRVYGYTF
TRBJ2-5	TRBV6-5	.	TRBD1	TGTGCCAGCAGTTACTCCGACAGGGGTCTGGGAGAGACCCAGTACTTC	CASSYSDRGLGETQYF
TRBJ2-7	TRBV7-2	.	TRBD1	TGTGCCAGCAGCGTCAACCCGGGACAGGGATACGAGCAGTACTTC	CASSVNPGQGYEQYF
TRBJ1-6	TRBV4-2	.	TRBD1	TGTGCCAGCAGCCACCAGGACGAGGGGGCTTCACCCCTCCACTTT	CASSHQDEGASPLHF
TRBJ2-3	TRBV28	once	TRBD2	TGTGCCACCACCCTAGCGGGGCACACAGATACGCAGTATTTT	CATTLAGHTDTQYF